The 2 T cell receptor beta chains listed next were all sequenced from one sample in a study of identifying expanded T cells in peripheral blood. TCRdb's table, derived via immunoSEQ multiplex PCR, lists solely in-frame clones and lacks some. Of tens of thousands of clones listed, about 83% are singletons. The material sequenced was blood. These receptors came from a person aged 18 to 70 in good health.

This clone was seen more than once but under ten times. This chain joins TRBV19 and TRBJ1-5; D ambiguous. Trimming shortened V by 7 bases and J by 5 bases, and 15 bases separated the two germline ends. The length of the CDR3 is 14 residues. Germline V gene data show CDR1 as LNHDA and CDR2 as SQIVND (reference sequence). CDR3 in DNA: TGTGCCAGTAAACCCCACGGGTCTCATCAGCCCCAGCATTTT. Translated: CASKPHGSHQPQHF.

The DNA of the CDR3 is TGTGCCAGTAACTTACCGGGGGTTTACAATGAGCAGTTCTTC. It codes for CASNLPGVYNEQFF. The chain employs TRBV5-5 and TRBJ2-1; tentatively, D is TRBD2 (6 bases). Per germline, CDR1 SGHKS and CDR2 YYEKEE (reference sequence). The CDR3 runs to 14 residues. V was shortened by 8 bases and J by 4 bases, with 16 bases between the two germline ends.